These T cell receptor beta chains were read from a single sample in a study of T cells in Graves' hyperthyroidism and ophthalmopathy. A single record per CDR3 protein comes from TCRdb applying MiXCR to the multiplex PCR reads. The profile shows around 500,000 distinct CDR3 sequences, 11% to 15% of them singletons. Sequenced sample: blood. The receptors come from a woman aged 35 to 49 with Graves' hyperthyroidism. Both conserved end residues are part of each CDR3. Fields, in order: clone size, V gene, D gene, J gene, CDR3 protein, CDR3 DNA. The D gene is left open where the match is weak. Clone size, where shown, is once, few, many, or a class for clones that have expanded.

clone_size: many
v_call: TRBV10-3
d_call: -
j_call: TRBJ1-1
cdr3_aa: CAISESVGGIRTEAFF
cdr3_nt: TGTGCCATCAGTGAGTCTGTAGGGGGGATTAGGACTGAAGCTTTCTTT

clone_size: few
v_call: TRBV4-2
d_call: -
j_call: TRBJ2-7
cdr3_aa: CASSTRLEGEQYF
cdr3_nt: TGTGCCAGCAGCACACGACTAGAAGGCGAGCAGTACTTC

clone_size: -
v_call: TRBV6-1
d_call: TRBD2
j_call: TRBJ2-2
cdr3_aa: CASRAPGGRIGELFF
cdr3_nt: TGTGCCAGCAGAGCCCCGGGAGGGAGGATCGGGGAGCTGTTTTTT

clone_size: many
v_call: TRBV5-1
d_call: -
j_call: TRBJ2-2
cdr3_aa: CASIQQVDTGELFF
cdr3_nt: TGCGCCAGCATCCAGCAAGTCGACACCGGGGAGCTGTTTTTT

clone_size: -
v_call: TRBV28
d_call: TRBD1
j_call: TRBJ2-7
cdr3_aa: CASSVQPPGTGVNEQYF
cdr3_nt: TGTGCCAGCAGTGTTCAACCGCCCGGGACAGGGGTTAACGAGCAGTACTTC

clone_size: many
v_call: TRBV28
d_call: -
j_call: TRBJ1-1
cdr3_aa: CASTLAGARDTEAFF
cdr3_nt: TGTGCCAGCACCCTAGCGGGGGCGCGGGACACTGAAGCTTTCTTT

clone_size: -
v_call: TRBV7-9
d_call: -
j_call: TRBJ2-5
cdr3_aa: CASSLVSGWGQETQYF
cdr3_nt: TGTGCCAGCAGCTTAGTTTCAGGGTGGGGACAAGAGACCCAGTACTTC

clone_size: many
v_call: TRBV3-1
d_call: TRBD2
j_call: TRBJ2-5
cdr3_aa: CASSQVLAGKTQYF
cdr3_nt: TGTGCCAGCAGCCAAGTACTAGCGGGGAAGACCCAGTACTTC

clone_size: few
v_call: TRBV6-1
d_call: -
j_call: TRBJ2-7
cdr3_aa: CASRRLTVPEQYF
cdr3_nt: TGTGCCAGCAGGCGCTTGACCGTTCCCGAGCAGTACTTC

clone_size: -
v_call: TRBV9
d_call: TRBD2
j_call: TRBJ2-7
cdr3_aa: CASSVQPGPGTSGRAEQYF
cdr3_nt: TGTGCCAGCAGCGTACAACCAGGTCCCGGGACTAGCGGGAGGGCCGAGCAGTACTTC

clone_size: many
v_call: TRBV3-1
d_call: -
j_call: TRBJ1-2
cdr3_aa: CASSQDLQASYGYTF
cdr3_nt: TGTGCCAGCAGCCAAGATCTACAGGCATCCTATGGCTACACCTTC

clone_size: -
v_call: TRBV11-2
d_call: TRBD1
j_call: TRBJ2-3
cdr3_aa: CASSLVGQGAGGDTQYF
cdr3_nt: TGTGCCAGCAGCTTAGTAGGGCAGGGGGCTGGAGGAGATACGCAGTATTTT

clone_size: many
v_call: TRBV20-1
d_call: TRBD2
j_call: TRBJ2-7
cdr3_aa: CSAGGLAGTYEQYF
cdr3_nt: TGCAGTGCCGGGGGACTAGCGGGAACCTACGAGCAGTACTTC

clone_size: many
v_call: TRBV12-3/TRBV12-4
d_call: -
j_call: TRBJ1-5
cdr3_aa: CASSQRNSNQPQHF
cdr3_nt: TGTGCCAGCAGCCAGAGAAATAGCAATCAGCCCCAGCATTTT

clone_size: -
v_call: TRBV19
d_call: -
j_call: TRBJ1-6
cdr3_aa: CASSPFNKNDSPLHF
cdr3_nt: TGTGCCAGTAGTCCATTTAATAAGAACGATTCACCCCTCCACTTT

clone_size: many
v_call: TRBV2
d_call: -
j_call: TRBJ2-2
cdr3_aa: CASRRAGTGELFF
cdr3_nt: TGTGCCAGCAGGAGGGCGGGCACCGGGGAGCTGTTTTTT

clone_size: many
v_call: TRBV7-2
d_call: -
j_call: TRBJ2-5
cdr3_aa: CASSDDSVSLETQYF
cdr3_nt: TGTGCCAGCAGTGACGATAGTGTGTCGTTGGAGACCCAGTACTTC

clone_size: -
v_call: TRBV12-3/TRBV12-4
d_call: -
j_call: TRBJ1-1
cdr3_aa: CASSLEDTHTEAFF
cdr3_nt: TGTGCCAGCAGTTTGGAAGACACACACACTGAAGCTTTCTTT

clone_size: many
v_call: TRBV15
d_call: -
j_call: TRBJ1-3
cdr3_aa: CATSIDKFNTIYF
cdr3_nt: TGTGCCACCAGCATTGACAAGTTCAACACCATATATTTT

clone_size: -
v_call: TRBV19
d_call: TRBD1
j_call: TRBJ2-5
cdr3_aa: CASSGQGGQTQYF
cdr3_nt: TGTGCCAGTAGTGGACAGGGCGGACAGACCCAGTACTTC

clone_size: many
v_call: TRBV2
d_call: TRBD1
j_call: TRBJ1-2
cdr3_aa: CASMTPGQGIFPSYGYTF
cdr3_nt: TGTGCCAGCATGACACCGGGACAGGGAATCTTCCCTAGCTATGGCTACACCTTC

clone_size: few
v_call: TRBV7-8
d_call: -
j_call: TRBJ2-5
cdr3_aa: CAGSLGSQETQYF
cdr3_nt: TGTGCCGGCAGCTTAGGTTCACAAGAGACCCAGTACTTC

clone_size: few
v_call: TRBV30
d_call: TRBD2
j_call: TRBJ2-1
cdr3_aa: CAWGLAGASYNEQFF
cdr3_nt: TGTGCCTGGGGACTAGCGGGGGCCTCCTACAATGAGCAGTTCTTC

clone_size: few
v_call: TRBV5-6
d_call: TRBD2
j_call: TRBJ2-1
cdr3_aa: CASSPGLATYNEQFF
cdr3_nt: TGTGCCAGCAGCCCGGGACTAGCGACCTACAATGAGCAGTTCTTC

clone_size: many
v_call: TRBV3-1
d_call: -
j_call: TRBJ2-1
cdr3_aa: CASSQVRGEQFF
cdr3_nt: TGTGCCAGCAGCCAAGTAAGGGGTGAGCAGTTCTTC